This T cell receptor (beta chain) derives from a study of OX40 agonist ivuxolimab in advanced cancers. Study-level information: An anti-OX40 (CD134) antibody with agonistic activity, ivuxolimab, was administered to patients. Overall study results and limits: Patients with a partial response at 0.1-3.0 mg/kg had among the lowest clonal expansion.

Measured with immunoSEQ multiplex PCR; TCRdb has only the in-frame clones, and not every one. The sample yields approximately 18,000 clones, roughly 78% seen once. A remark on this clone: Its antigen is not identified.

The V gene's germline CDR1 is MDHEN and CDR2 SYDVKM. The CDR3 is made up of 15 amino acids. V dropped 6 bases and J dropped 4 bases, with 16 bases sitting between them. The V gene is TRBV28, the J gene TRBJ1-3, with D possibly matching TRBD1 (5 bases). Sequencing used CD4+ or CD8+ T cells sorted from blood, obtained in a trial of the OX40 agonist ivuxolimab. The receptor's source is an adult with an advanced solid tumor such as melanoma, head and neck, liver or kidney cancer. The CDR3 is CASSLALAGGNTIYF. For the CDR3, the DNA is TGTGCCAGCAGCCTCGCCTTGGCAGGGGGAAACACCATATATTTT.